In this sample, the clone carrying this TCR beta chain turned up many times. What was amplified from RNA transcripts were TCR beta CDR3 regions. HTBI primers were the set used in a first-round RT-PCR of the TCR CDR3. TCRdb reanalysed the multiplex PCR reads using MiXCR and keeps one entry per CDR3 protein. Among approximately 610,000 distinct CDR3 sequences listed, about 14% were seen once. Trimming removed 6 bases from V and 3 bases from J, with 11 bases in between. CDR1 is SGHVS, CDR2 FNYEAQ, per germline. The CDR3 sequence is 13 residues long. The PBMCs studied were ones that came from 10 ml fresh peripheral blood. This record comes from a study of T cells in Graves' hyperthyroidism and ophthalmopathy.

This chain joins TRBV7-6 and TRBJ2-5; D gene unclear. The specimen was blood. This receptor was identified in a middle-aged woman with Graves' ophthalmopathy. The CDR3 loop reads CASRRLEEETQYF. The DNA of the CDR3 is TGTGCCAGCAGACGACTCGAAGAAGAGACCCAGTACTTC.